This T cell receptor (beta chain) was found in a study of identical twins. There are 17 residues in the CDR3. The V gene lost 5 bases and the J gene lost 0 bases, with 18 bases spanning the gap. Looked up from germline, CDR1 is KGHSH and CDR2 is LQKENI. With template switching, a universal primer site was added, and the cDNA carried unique molecular identifiers. MiXCR, applied by TCRdb to the 5' RACE reads, yields one record per CDR3 protein. This table has around 470,000 distinct CDR3 sequences, approximately 15% appearing once. Comment on this clonotype: Its antigen is still unknown.

Findings and caveats of the study: The authors noted that invariant MAIT and iNKT cells could partly confound zero-insertion analyses.

These data were also reused for a study on yellow fever vaccine responses in identical twins. Turning to that study: Twins reportedly had a vaccine T cell response that seemed partly convergent, partly personalized.

This TCR derives from a woman aged 18-29 years in good health. The specimen sequenced was CD4+ T cells sorted from blood. The rearrangement links TRBV18 to TRBJ2-3; D is unclear. The CDR3, as DNA: TGTGCCAGCTCAACGGTCGGTCTACTCCCTAGCACAGATACGCAGTATTTT. It translates to CASSTVGLLPSTDTQYF.